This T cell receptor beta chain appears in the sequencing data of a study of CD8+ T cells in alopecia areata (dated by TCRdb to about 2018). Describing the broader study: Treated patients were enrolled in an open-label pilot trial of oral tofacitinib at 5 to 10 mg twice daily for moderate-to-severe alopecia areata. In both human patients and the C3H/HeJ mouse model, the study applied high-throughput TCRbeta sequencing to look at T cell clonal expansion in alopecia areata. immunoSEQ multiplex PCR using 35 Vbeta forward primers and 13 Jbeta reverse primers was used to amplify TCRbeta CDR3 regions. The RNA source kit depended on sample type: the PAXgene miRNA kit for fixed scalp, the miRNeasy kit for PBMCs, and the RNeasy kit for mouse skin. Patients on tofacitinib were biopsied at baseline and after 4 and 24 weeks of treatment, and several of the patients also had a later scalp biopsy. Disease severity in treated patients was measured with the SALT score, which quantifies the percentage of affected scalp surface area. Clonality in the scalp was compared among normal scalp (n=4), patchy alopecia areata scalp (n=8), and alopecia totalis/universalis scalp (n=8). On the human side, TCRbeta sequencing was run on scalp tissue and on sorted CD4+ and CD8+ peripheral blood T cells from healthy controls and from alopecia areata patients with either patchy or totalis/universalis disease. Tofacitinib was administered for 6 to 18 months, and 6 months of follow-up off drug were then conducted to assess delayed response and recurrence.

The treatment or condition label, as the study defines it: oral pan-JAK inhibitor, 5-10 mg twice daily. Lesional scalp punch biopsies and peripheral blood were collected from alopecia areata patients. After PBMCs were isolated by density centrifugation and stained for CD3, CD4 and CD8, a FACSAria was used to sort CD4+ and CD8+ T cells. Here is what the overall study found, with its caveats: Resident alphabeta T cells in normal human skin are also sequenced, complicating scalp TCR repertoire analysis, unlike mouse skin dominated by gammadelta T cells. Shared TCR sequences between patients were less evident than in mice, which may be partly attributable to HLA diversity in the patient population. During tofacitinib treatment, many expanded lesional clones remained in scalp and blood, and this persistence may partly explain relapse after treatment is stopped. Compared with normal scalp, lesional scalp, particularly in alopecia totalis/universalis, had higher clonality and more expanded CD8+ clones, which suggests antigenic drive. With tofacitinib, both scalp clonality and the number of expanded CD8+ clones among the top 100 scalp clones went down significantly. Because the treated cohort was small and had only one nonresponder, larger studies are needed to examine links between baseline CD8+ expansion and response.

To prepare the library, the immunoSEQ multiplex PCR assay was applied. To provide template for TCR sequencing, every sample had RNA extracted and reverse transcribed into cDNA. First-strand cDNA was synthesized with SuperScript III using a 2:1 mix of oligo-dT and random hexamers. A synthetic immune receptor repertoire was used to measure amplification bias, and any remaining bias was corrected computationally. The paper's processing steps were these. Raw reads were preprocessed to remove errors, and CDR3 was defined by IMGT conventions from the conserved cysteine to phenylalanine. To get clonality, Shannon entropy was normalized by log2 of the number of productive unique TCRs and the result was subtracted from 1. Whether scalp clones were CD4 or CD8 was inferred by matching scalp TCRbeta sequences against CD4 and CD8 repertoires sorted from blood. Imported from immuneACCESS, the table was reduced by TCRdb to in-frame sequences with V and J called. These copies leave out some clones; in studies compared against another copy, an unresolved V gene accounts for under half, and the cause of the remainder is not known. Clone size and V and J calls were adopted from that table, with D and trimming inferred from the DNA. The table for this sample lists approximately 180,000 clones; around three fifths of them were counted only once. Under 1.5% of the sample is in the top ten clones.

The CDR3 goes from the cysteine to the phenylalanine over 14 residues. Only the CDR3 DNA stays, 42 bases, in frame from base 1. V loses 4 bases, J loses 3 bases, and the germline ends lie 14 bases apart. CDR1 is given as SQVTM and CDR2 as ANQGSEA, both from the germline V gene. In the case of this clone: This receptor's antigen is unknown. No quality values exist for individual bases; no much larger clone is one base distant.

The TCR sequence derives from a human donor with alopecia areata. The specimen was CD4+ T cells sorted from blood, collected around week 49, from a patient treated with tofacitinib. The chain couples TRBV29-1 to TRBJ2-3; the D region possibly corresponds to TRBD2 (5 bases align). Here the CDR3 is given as CSVVGRLRTDTQYF. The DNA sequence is TGCAGCGTTGTAGGCCGACTAAGAACAGATACGCAGTATTTT.